This is a list of T cell receptor beta chains from one sample in a study of beta chain features in type 1 diabetes. This table comes from immunoSEQ multiplex PCR, and its TCRdb copy is limited to in-frame clones, with some not included. The table has nearly 350,000 clones, roughly 8% seen once. The sequencing sample was made of central memory CD4+ T cells from blood. The receptors come from a woman aged 18-30 years in good health. The CDR3 runs from the conserved cysteine through the conserved F or W. A D gene is named only where the DNA matches it firmly. Not every row has a clone size; where given, it reads once, few, many or a size class.

j_call: TRBJ2-3; clone_size: .; v_call: TRBV11-2; d_call: .; cdr3_aa: CASSSRPSGVGTDTQYF; cdr3_nt: TGTGCCAGCAGCTCCCGCCCGTCTGGTGTCGGCACAGATACGCAGTATTTT
j_call: TRBJ2-1; clone_size: few; v_call: TRBV7-2; d_call: .; cdr3_aa: CASSLLNSYNEQFF; cdr3_nt: TGTGCCAGCAGCTTACTAAACTCCTACAATGAGCAGTTCTTC
j_call: TRBJ2-4; clone_size: few; v_call: TRBV29-1; d_call: TRBD2; cdr3_aa: CSVTRSGNQGWIQYF; cdr3_nt: TGCAGCGTAACCCGTAGCGGGAACCAAGGTTGGATTCAGTACTTC
j_call: TRBJ2-3; clone_size: .; v_call: TRBV18; d_call: .; cdr3_aa: CASSSGTDTQYF; cdr3_nt: TGTGCCAGCTCAAGCGGGACAGATACGCAGTATTTT
j_call: TRBJ1-2; clone_size: many; v_call: TRBV2; d_call: TRBD1; cdr3_aa: CASSGTGVSYGYTF; cdr3_nt: TGTGCCAGCAGTGGCACAGGGGTTAGCTATGGCTACACCTTC
j_call: TRBJ2-1; clone_size: .; v_call: TRBV6-5; d_call: .; cdr3_aa: CASIKTRSGEQFF; cdr3_nt: TGTGCCAGCATTAAAACTCGATCGGGTGAGCAGTTCTTC
j_call: TRBJ2-5; clone_size: few; v_call: TRBV9; d_call: TRBD1; cdr3_aa: CASSGGRGKETQYF; cdr3_nt: TGTGCCAGCAGCGGGGGCAGGGGGAAAGAGACCCAGTACTTC
j_call: TRBJ2-3; clone_size: few; v_call: TRBV6-6; d_call: .; cdr3_aa: CASSLAGGTQYF; cdr3_nt: TGTGCCAGCAGTCTGGCTGGAGGGACGCAGTATTTT
j_call: TRBJ2-1; clone_size: .; v_call: TRBV5-1; d_call: .; cdr3_aa: CASSPGQTYNEQFF; cdr3_nt: TGCGCCAGCAGCCCAGGACAGACCTACAATGAGCAGTTCTTC
j_call: TRBJ2-3; clone_size: few; v_call: TRBV20-1; d_call: .; cdr3_aa: CSAREDTQYF; cdr3_nt: TGCAGTGCTAGAGAGGATACGCAGTATTTT
j_call: TRBJ2-3; clone_size: few; v_call: TRBV7-2; d_call: TRBD2; cdr3_aa: CASSSLSGRGLTDTQYF; cdr3_nt: TGTGCCAGCAGCTCACTTAGCGGGAGGGGCCTCACAGATACGCAGTATTTT
j_call: TRBJ2-7; clone_size: .; v_call: TRBV5-1; d_call: TRBD2; cdr3_aa: CASSLGAGGSSYEQYF; cdr3_nt: TGCGCCAGCAGCTTGGGGGCGGGAGGCTCCTCCTACGAGCAGTACTTC
j_call: TRBJ1-5; clone_size: .; v_call: TRBV6-5; d_call: TRBD1; cdr3_aa: CASSRGQGDQPQHF; cdr3_nt: TGTGCCAGCAGTAGGGGACAGGGAGACCAGCCCCAGCATTTT
j_call: TRBJ2-7; clone_size: .; v_call: TRBV11-2; d_call: .; cdr3_aa: CASSLDLALSYEQYF; cdr3_nt: TGTGCCAGCAGCTTAGATCTTGCTCTTTCCTACGAGCAGTACTTC
j_call: TRBJ2-3; clone_size: .; v_call: TRBV27; d_call: TRBD2; cdr3_aa: CASSGLGTTTDTQYF; cdr3_nt: TGTGCCAGCAGTGGTTTGGGGACTACGACAGATACGCAGTATTTT
j_call: TRBJ1-2; clone_size: .; v_call: TRBV20-1; d_call: .; cdr3_aa: CSATWNGYTF; cdr3_nt: TGCAGCGCGACATGGAATGGCTACACCTTC
j_call: TRBJ1-3; clone_size: many; v_call: TRBV15; d_call: TRBD1; cdr3_aa: CATSRARTGGNTIYF; cdr3_nt: TGTGCCACCAGCAGAGCTCGGACAGGGGGAAACACCATATATTTT
j_call: TRBJ2-1; clone_size: many; v_call: TRBV14; d_call: TRBD2; cdr3_aa: CASSQNSGALLDEQFF; cdr3_nt: TGTGCCAGCAGCCAAAATAGCGGGGCCCTTCTCGATGAGCAGTTCTTC
j_call: TRBJ2-2; clone_size: .; v_call: TRBV11-1; d_call: TRBD1; cdr3_aa: CASSLRGQGFTGELFF; cdr3_nt: TGTGCCAGCAGCTTAAGGGGACAGGGTTTCACCGGGGAGCTGTTTTTT
j_call: TRBJ2-7; clone_size: few; v_call: TRBV15; d_call: TRBD1; cdr3_aa: CATSRPGTGAYEQYF; cdr3_nt: TGTGCCACCAGCAGGCCCGGGACAGGGGCCTACGAGCAGTACTTC
j_call: TRBJ2-2; clone_size: few; v_call: TRBV4-3; d_call: .; cdr3_aa: CASSQDRLANTGELFF; cdr3_nt: TGCGCCAGCAGCCAAGACCGACTGGCGAACACCGGGGAGCTGTTTTTT
j_call: TRBJ1-5; clone_size: .; v_call: TRBV6-5; d_call: .; cdr3_aa: CASSLDTSYQPQHF; cdr3_nt: TGTGCCAGCAGCCTGGACACGAGTTATCAGCCCCAGCATTTT
j_call: TRBJ2-1; clone_size: .; v_call: TRBV7-9; d_call: TRBD1; cdr3_aa: CASSLGQGFLVNEQFF; cdr3_nt: TGTGCCAGCAGCTTAGGACAGGGATTTTTAGTCAATGAGCAGTTCTTC
j_call: TRBJ2-2; clone_size: .; v_call: TRBV7-2; d_call: TRBD2; cdr3_aa: CASSGLAGVTGELFF; cdr3_nt: TGTGCCAGCTCTGGACTAGCGGGAGTTACCGGGGAGCTGTTTTTT
j_call: TRBJ1-4; clone_size: .; v_call: TRBV7-2; d_call: TRBD1; cdr3_aa: CASSLMGQAGEKLFF; cdr3_nt: TGTGCCAGCAGCTTAATGGGACAGGCAGGTGAAAAACTGTTTTTT
j_call: TRBJ1-1; clone_size: few; v_call: TRBV7-9; d_call: .; cdr3_aa: CASSSGGPEAFF; cdr3_nt: TGTGCCAGCAGCTCTGGGGGTCCTGAAGCTTTCTTT
j_call: TRBJ1-3; clone_size: few; v_call: TRBV9; d_call: .; cdr3_aa: CASSVQGEWDTIYF; cdr3_nt: TGTGCCAGCAGCGTACAGGGTGAATGGGACACCATATATTTT
j_call: TRBJ2-6; clone_size: .; v_call: TRBV27; d_call: .; cdr3_aa: CASSLWGANVLTF; cdr3_nt: TGTGCCAGCAGTTTGTGGGGGGCCAACGTCCTGACTTTC
j_call: TRBJ2-3; clone_size: few; v_call: TRBV28; d_call: TRBD1; cdr3_aa: CASSMGGQGLFRQYF; cdr3_nt: TGTGCCAGCAGTATGGGGGGACAGGGGTTATTCAGGCAGTATTTT
j_call: TRBJ2-3; clone_size: few; v_call: TRBV5-1; d_call: .; cdr3_aa: CASSLALSGTRTDTQYF; cdr3_nt: TGCGCCAGCAGCTTGGCTCTCAGCGGGACACGCACAGATACGCAGTATTTT
j_call: TRBJ2-3; clone_size: .; v_call: TRBV7-2; d_call: TRBD2; cdr3_aa: CASSAKLAGLTLWDTQYF; cdr3_nt: TGTGCCAGCAGCGCGAAGCTAGCGGGCCTAACTTTATGGGATACGCAGTATTTT
j_call: TRBJ2-2; clone_size: few; v_call: TRBV7-3; d_call: .; cdr3_aa: CASSTTGTGELFF; cdr3_nt: TGTGCCAGCAGTACAACAGGGACCGGGGAGCTGTTTTTT
j_call: TRBJ2-3; clone_size: many; v_call: TRBV9; d_call: TRBD2; cdr3_aa: CASSVGTSTDTQYF; cdr3_nt: TGTGCCAGCAGCGTGGGGACTAGTACAGATACGCAGTATTTT
j_call: TRBJ2-7; clone_size: .; v_call: TRBV5-4; d_call: TRBD1; cdr3_aa: CASSLETGGEQYF; cdr3_nt: TGTGCCAGCAGCTTGGAGACAGGGGGCGAGCAGTACTTC
j_call: TRBJ2-1; clone_size: few; v_call: TRBV10-2; d_call: .; cdr3_aa: CASSVGRNEQFF; cdr3_nt: TGCGCCAGCAGTGTAGGGAGAAATGAGCAGTTCTTC
j_call: TRBJ2-1; clone_size: few; v_call: TRBV5-4; d_call: TRBD2; cdr3_aa: CASSLGASGASYNEQFF; cdr3_nt: TGTGCCAGCAGCTTGGGGGCTAGCGGAGCCTCCTACAATGAGCAGTTCTTC
j_call: TRBJ2-7; clone_size: few; v_call: TRBV11-2; d_call: TRBD2; cdr3_aa: CASSSLGGSYEQYF; cdr3_nt: TGTGCCAGCAGCTCCCTGGGGGGGAGCTACGAGCAGTACTTC
j_call: TRBJ2-3; clone_size: .; v_call: TRBV5-1; d_call: TRBD2; cdr3_aa: CASSWGTSGATDTQYF; cdr3_nt: TGCGCCAGCAGCTGGGGGACTAGCGGAGCCACAGATACGCAGTATTTT
j_call: TRBJ2-1; clone_size: few; v_call: TRBV5-1; d_call: .; cdr3_aa: CASSFGSNLSNEQFF; cdr3_nt: TGCGCCAGCAGCTTTGGGAGTAACCTCTCCAATGAGCAGTTCTTC
j_call: TRBJ2-7; clone_size: few; v_call: TRBV5-1; d_call: .; cdr3_aa: CASSKDPGVAYEQYF; cdr3_nt: TGCGCCAGCAGCAAGGACCCCGGAGTTGCCTACGAGCAGTACTTC
j_call: TRBJ2-3; clone_size: many; v_call: TRBV14; d_call: .; cdr3_aa: CASSLGLHRGDTQYF; cdr3_nt: TGTGCCAGCAGCCTTGGGCTCCATAGGGGAGATACGCAGTATTTT
j_call: TRBJ2-2; clone_size: few; v_call: TRBV4-2; d_call: .; cdr3_aa: CASSQGAAGTGELFF; cdr3_nt: TGTGCCAGCAGCCAAGGGGCTGCCGGGACCGGGGAGCTGTTTTTT
j_call: TRBJ2-3; clone_size: many; v_call: TRBV7-9; d_call: TRBD2; cdr3_aa: CASSRVGTSGDTQYF; cdr3_nt: TGTGCCAGCAGCCGCGTAGGGACTAGCGGAGATACGCAGTATTTT
j_call: TRBJ1-5; clone_size: .; v_call: TRBV6-6; d_call: .; cdr3_aa: CASSINSDQPQHF; cdr3_nt: TGTGCCAGCAGCATAAACAGCGATCAGCCCCAGCATTTT
j_call: TRBJ2-3; clone_size: few; v_call: TRBV4-1; d_call: TRBD1; cdr3_aa: CASSQMGDSDTQYF; cdr3_nt: TGCGCCAGCAGCCAAATGGGGGACAGCGATACGCAGTATTTT
j_call: TRBJ1-4; clone_size: .; v_call: TRBV7-2; d_call: .; cdr3_aa: CASSPHTTNEKLFF; cdr3_nt: TGTGCCAGCAGCCCACATACAACTAATGAAAAACTGTTTTTT
j_call: TRBJ2-1; clone_size: few; v_call: TRBV2; d_call: .; cdr3_aa: CASSEGGGGNEQFF; cdr3_nt: TGTGCCAGCAGTGAAGGCGGTGGAGGAAATGAGCAGTTCTTC
j_call: TRBJ2-3; clone_size: .; v_call: TRBV27; d_call: .; cdr3_aa: CASSPLRDSAQYF; cdr3_nt: TGTGCCAGCAGTCCGTTAAGGGACTCGGCGCAGTATTTT
j_call: TRBJ2-7; clone_size: .; v_call: TRBV11-2; d_call: TRBD2; cdr3_aa: CASSPTSGSYEQYF; cdr3_nt: TGTGCCAGCAGCCCAACTAGCGGGAGCTACGAGCAGTACTTC